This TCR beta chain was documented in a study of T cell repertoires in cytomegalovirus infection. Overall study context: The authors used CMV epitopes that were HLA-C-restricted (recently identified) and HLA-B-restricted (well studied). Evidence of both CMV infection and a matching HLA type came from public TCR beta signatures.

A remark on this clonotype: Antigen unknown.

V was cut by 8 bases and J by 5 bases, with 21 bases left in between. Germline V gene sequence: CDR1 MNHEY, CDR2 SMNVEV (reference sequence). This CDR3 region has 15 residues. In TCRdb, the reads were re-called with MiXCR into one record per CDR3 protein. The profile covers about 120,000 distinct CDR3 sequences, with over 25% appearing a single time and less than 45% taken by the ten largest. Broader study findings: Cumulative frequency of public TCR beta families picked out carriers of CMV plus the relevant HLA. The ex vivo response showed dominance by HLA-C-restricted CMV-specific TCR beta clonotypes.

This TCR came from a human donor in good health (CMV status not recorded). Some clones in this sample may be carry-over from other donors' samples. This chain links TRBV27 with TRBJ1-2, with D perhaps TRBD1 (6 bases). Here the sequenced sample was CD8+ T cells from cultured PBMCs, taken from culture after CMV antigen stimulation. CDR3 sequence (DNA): TGTGCCAGCGCACTTCGTGGGGGCAGTCCGTATGGCTACACCTTC. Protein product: CASALRGGSPYGYTF.